The 5 T cell receptor beta chains below were found in one sample sequenced in a study of cytomegalovirus exposure and HLA in healthy donors. Profiled with immunoSEQ multiplex PCR; TCRdb holds only in-frame clones, not every one. Of some 240,000 clones in the sample, around 88% are singletons; the top ten hold about 1.2%. Sequencing was carried out using PBMCs. The receptors stem from a woman in her thirties in good health and CMV-seropositive.

The chain carries TRBV5-1 and TRBJ2-3; TRBD1 agrees at 7 bases. This CDR3 has 16 amino acids. The V and J ends lost 0 bases and 4 bases, in that order; junction bases with no gene match: 8. Germline lookup yields CDR1 SGHRS and CDR2 YFSETQ. The CDR3, as DNA: TGCGCCAGCAGCTTGGCCACGACAGGGAACGCAGATACGCAGTATTTT. It yields the protein CASSLATTGNADTQYF.

V is TRBV18 and J is TRBJ2-2; D remains unclear. V dropped 4 bases and J dropped 1 base, with 7 bases sitting between them. The germline V gene has CDR1 KGHSH and CDR2 LQKENI. The CDR3 loop spans 14 amino acids. The CDR3 reads CASSLNRNTGELFF. The CDR3 coding sequence is TGTGCCAGCTCACTAAACAGGAACACCGGGGAGCTGTTTTTT.

This clone was detected a few times. In nucleotides, the CDR3 is TGTGCCAGCAGCTCAAGGGACAGCTCCTACGAGCAGTACTTC. Translating gives CASSSRDSSYEQYF. The chain links TRBV7-2 to TRBJ2-7, with 7 positions matching TRBD1. Germline V gives CDR1 SGHTA, CDR2 FQGNSA. The CDR3 has 14 amino acids. V was pared by 4 bases and J by 0 bases, with 3 bases of the junction left unmatched.

The V and J genes are TRBV4-1 and TRBJ2-7; D uncertain. With 1 base removed from V and 5 bases from J, the gap between germline ends came to 15 bases. The CDR3 is 15 residues long. The germline V gene encodes CDR1 MGHRA and CDR2 YSYEKL. CDR3 sequence: CASSQGPALADEQYF. CDR3 DNA: TGCGCCAGCAGCCAAGGCCCTGCATTAGCCGACGAGCAGTACTTC.

The genes are TRBV6-1 and TRBJ1-1; D is undetermined. There are 13 residues in the CDR3. V shed 7 bases and J shed 4 bases, with 13 bases lying between them. Germline CDR1 MNHNS, CDR2 SASEGT. For the CDR3, the DNA is TGTGCCAGCATCCTTCCGGGAGGCACTGAAGCTTTCTTT. Translated: CASILPGGTEAFF.